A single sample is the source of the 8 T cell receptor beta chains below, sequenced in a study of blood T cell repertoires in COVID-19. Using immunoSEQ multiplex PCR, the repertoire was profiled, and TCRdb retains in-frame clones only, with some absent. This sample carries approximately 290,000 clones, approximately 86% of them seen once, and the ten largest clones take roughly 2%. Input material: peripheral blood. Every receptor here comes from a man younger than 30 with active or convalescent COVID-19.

The CDR3 loop is CASSLPTGMVYGYTF. The DNA for the CDR3 is TGTGCCAGCAGCCTACCGACAGGGATGGTCTATGGCTACACCTTC. This chain joins TRBV21-1 and TRBJ1-2; the listed D gene, TRBD1, was not tested against the DNA. TRBV21-1 has pseudogene status. CDR3 size: 15 residues.

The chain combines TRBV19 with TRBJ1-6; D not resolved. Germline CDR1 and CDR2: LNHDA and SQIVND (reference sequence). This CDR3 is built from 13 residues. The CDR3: CEVDYSYNSPLHF. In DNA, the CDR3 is TGTGAGGTTGACTATTCCTATAATTCACCCCTCCACTTT. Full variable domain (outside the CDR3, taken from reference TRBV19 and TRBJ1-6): DGGITQSPKYLFRKEGQNVTLSCEQNLNHDAMYWYRQDPGQGLRLIYYSQIVNDFQKGDIAEGYSVSREKKESFPLTVTSAQKNPTAFYLCEVDYSYNSPLHFGNGTRLTVT.

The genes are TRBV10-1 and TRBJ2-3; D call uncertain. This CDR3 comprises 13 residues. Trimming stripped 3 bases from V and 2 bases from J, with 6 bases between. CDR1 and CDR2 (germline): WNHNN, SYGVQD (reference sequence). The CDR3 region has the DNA TGCGCCAGCAGTGACAGTAACACAGATACGCAGTATTTT. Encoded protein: CASSDSNTDTQYF.

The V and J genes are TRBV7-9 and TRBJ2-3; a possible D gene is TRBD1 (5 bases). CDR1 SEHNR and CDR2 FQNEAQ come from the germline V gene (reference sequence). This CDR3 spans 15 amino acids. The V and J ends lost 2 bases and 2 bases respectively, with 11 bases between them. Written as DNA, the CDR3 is TGTGCCAGCAGCTTATCACAGGCCCCCACAGATACGCAGTATTTT. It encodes CASSLSQAPTDTQYF. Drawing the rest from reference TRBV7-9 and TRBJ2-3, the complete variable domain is DTGVSQNPRHKITKRGQNVTFRCDPISEHNRLYWYRQTLGQGPEFLTYFQNEAQLEKSRLLSDRFSAERPKGSFSTLEIQRTEQGDSAMYLCASSLSQAPTDTQYFGPGTRLTVL.

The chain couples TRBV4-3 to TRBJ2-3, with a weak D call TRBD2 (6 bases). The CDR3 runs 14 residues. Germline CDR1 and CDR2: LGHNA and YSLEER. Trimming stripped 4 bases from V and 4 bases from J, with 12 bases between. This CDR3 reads CASSPKTSSDTQYF. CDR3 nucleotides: TGCGCCAGCAGCCCGAAGACTAGTTCAGATACGCAGTATTTT.

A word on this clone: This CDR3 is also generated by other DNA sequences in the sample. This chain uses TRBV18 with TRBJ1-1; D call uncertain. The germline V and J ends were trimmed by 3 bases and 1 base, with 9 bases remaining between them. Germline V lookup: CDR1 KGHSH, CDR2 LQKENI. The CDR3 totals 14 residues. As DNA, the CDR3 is TGTGCCAGCTCACCTATTACAAGGAACACTGAAGCTTTCTTT. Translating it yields CASSPITRNTEAFF.

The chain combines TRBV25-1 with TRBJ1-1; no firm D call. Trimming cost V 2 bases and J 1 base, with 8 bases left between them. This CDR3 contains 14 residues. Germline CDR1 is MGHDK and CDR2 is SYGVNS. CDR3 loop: CASSETAANTEAFF. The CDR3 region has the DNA TGTGCCAGCAGTGAAACCGCGGCGAACACTGAAGCTTTCTTT.

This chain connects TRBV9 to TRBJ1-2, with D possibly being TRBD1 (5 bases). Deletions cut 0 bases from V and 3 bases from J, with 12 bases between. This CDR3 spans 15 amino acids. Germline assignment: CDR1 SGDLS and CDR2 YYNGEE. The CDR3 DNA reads TGTGCCAGCAGCGTAGCGATCGACAGCTACTATGGCTACACCTTC. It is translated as CASSVAIDSYYGYTF.